These T cell receptor beta chains were read from a single sample in a study of cytomegalovirus exposure and HLA in healthy donors. Assay used: immunoSEQ multiplex PCR; TCRdb lists only in-frame clones, some missing. The sample has under 200,000 clones, about three quarters seen once. Input material: PBMCs. The receptors come from a girl under 18 in good health and CMV-seronegative. CDR3s leave out the opening cysteine and the closing phenylalanine or tryptophan.

>TRBV2
ASRAGLATEAF
>TRBV7-6
ASSPYRQGVFYGYT
>TRBV6-4
ASRSLPPDREETQY
>TRBV5-1
ASSPDRDYGYT
>TRBV5-4
ASSAGKTGRTEAF
>TRBV6-5
ASSPGTGYTGELF
>TRBV13
ASSLGQSNEKLF
>TRBV6-1
ASSRQEYEQY
>TRBV9
ASSARDRDSGYT
>TRBV28
ASSFPGQSNQPQH
>TRBV11-2
ASSLGGGGWYEQY
>TRBV6-1
ASSSGGYGYT
>TRBV4-2
ASSPDRLLSGNTIY
>TRBV19
ASRTLDRGSSEAF
>TRBV4-1
ASSQESGVSYNEQF
>TRBV5-1
ASSPGGRLGEQY
>TRBV12-2
ASRLDWTGGLDGYT
>TRBV27
ASSLLRDTEAF
>TRBV7-8
ASSGQGPGVKLF
>TRBV10-3
AISDQGRYGYT
>TRBV27
ASSPIGGVTEAF
>TRBV13
ASSSGTSGGPR
>TRBV5-1
ASHGDRSYEQY
>TRBV5-1
ASSLVQRGVVTTGELF
>TRBV5-4
ASSLSGWRGETGELF
>TRBV7-7
ASSFQENTGELF
>TRBV5-4
ASSQSDTQY
>TRBV6-5
ASMPTGPNQPQH
>TRBV4-1
ASSQVGGGYEQY
>TRBV4-1
ASSQAGTSDYEQY
>TRBV27
ASRSNEKLF